A selection of T cell receptor beta chains follows, all from one sample in a study of a mutant IDH1 vaccine in newly diagnosed glioma. Clones were read by immunoSEQ multiplex PCR, and TCRdb kept only the in-frame ones, dropping some. The data hold roughly 69,000 clones, with approximately 86% observed a single time. These TCRs' antigens remain unknown. The sequenced sample was PBMCs, obtained from a glioma patient whose treatment included an IDH1 peptide vaccine. The receptors come from a man in his thirties or forties with glioma. CDR3s include the opening cysteine and the closing phenylalanine or tryptophan. D genes are given only for firm matches. The size field is filled for only some rows; it gives once, few, many or a size class.

clone_size,v_call,d_call,j_call,cdr3_nt,cdr3_aa
-,TRBV5-1,TRBD1,TRBJ1-1,TGCGCCAGCAGCTCGAGACAGGGGAACACTGAAGCTTTCTTT,CASSSRQGNTEAFF
-,TRBV6-1,TRBD1,TRBJ2-7,TGTGCCAGCAACCCTCGGACAGGGCTGAACGAGCAGTACTTC,CASNPRTGLNEQYF
once,TRBV10-3,TRBD1,TRBJ1-1,TGTGCCACGACCGACAGGGGAAAGAACACTGAAGCTTTCTTT,CATTDRGKNTEAFF
few,TRBV2,TRBD2,TRBJ2-3,TGTGCCAGCAGTGTCGAACTAGCGGGCCCAGATACGCAGTATTTT,CASSVELAGPDTQYF
-,TRBV4-3,-,TRBJ1-1,TGCGCCAGCAGCCAAGGTCGCAGGGAGAACACTGAAGCTTTCTTT,CASSQGRRENTEAFF
-,TRBV4-2,-,TRBJ1-1,TGTGCCAGCAGCCTGATCGGGGGACCGAACACTGAAGCTTTCTTT,CASSLIGGPNTEAFF
-,TRBV6-6,TRBD1,TRBJ1-1,TGTGCCAGCGGACAGGGGGCGGGGAACACTGAAGCTTTCTTT,CASGQGAGNTEAFF
-,TRBV19,TRBD1,TRBJ2-2,TGTGCCAGTAGTGCCTCCGGACCGGGACAGGGGGCCGGGGAGCTGTTTTTT,CASSASGPGQGAGELFF
few,TRBV9,-,TRBJ1-5,TGTGCCAGCAGCGTAGAGGGCCTGAATCAGCCCCAGCATTTT,CASSVEGLNQPQHF
-,TRBV11-3,TRBD2,TRBJ2-5,TGTGCCAGCAGCTTAGGGAGCGGGGATGTCGACTTC,CASSLGSGDVDF
-,TRBV14,-,TRBJ1-5,TGTGCCAGCAGCCTGTCGGTGGGACAGCCCCAGCATTTT,CASSLSVGQPQHF
-,TRBV30,-,TRBJ1-3,TGTGCCTGGAACGTAGGGGGAAACACCATATATTTT,CAWNVGGNTIYF
few,TRBV4-1,-,TRBJ2-6,TGCGCCAGCAGCCAAGATCTTAGGGGGGCTGGGGCCAACGTCCTGACTTTC,CASSQDLRGAGANVLTF
-,TRBV2,-,TRBJ2-2,TGTGCCAGCAGTCTTATAGGGACATCGAACACCGGGGAGCTGTTTTTT,CASSLIGTSNTGELFF
-,TRBV2,TRBD1,TRBJ1-1,TGTGCCAGCAGTGGGAACAGGGGGGTAGCTTTCTTT,CASSGNRGVAFF
-,TRBV5-1,TRBD2,TRBJ2-7,TGCGCCAGCAGCCCGCGGACTAGCGGGATGGGTTACGAGCAGTACTTC,CASSPRTSGMGYEQYF
once,TRBV9,TRBD2,TRBJ2-1,TGTGCCAGCGAACCGGGACTAGCTTACAATGAGCAGTTCTTC,CASEPGLAYNEQFF
-,TRBV19,TRBD1,TRBJ1-3,TGTGCCAGTAGTGGGGTGGGGACAGGTCCTGGAAACACCATATATTTT,CASSGVGTGPGNTIYF
-,TRBV6-6,-,TRBJ1-5,TGTGCCAGCAGCACTGGACGGGGACAGCCCCAGCATTTT,CASSTGRGQPQHF
-,TRBV7-3,TRBD1,TRBJ2-3,TGTGCCAGCAGCCCTCGACAGGGCCTCACAGATACGCAGTATTTT,CASSPRQGLTDTQYF
-,TRBV7-9,-,TRBJ2-5,TGTGCCAGCAGCTTAATGGGCCCCGCGGGAGAGACCCAGTACTTC,CASSLMGPAGETQYF
-,TRBV2,TRBD1,TRBJ1-1,TGTGCCAGCAACCTTCTGGGACAGGGGAACACTGAAGCTTTCTTT,CASNLLGQGNTEAFF
-,TRBV30,-,TRBJ2-3,TGTGCCTGGAGTACCGAGTTCACAGATACGCAGTATTTT,CAWSTEFTDTQYF
-,TRBV7-2,-,TRBJ2-1,TGTGCCAGCAGAGTCGTTGGGCTCAATGAGCAGTTCTTC,CASRVVGLNEQFF
-,TRBV5-1,TRBD2,TRBJ2-5,TGCGCCAGCAGTCGGGGACTAGACCAAGAGACCCAGTACTTC,CASSRGLDQETQYF
-,TRBV18,-,TRBJ1-1,TGTGCCAGCTCACCTTCAGGGCATCAAATGAACACTGAAGCTTTCTTT,CASSPSGHQMNTEAFF
-,TRBV9,-,TRBJ2-4,TGTGCCAGCAGCTCAACGGACTATTGGGTAGACATTCAGTACTTC,CASSSTDYWVDIQYF
-,TRBV9,TRBD1,TRBJ1-1,TGTGCCAGCAGCCCGACAGGGGGGAGCACTGAAGCTTTCTTT,CASSPTGGSTEAFF
-,TRBV5-3,-,TRBJ2-1,TGTGCCCCAGGGACTGGGTCATACAATGAGCAGTTCTTC,CAPGTGSYNEQFF
-,TRBV11-3,TRBD1,TRBJ1-2,TGTGCCAGCAGCTTAGTTGCCGGGACAGGGGCAGCTAACTATGGCTACACCTTC,CASSLVAGTGAANYGYTF
-,TRBV28,-,TRBJ2-5,TGTGCCAGCAGTTTGTACAGGGTAGAGACCCAGTACTTC,CASSLYRVETQYF
-,TRBV29-1,TRBD2,TRBJ2-1,TGCAGCGTTGTCGGGCTAGCGGACCTCTCCTACAATGAGCAGTTCTTC,CSVVGLADLSYNEQFF
few,TRBV27,-,TRBJ2-6,TGTGCCAGCAGTTTAAGGGCCAGCTTCTCTGGGGCCAACGTCCTGACTTTC,CASSLRASFSGANVLTF
-,TRBV28,-,TRBJ1-5,TGTGCCAGCAGCTCCGACGACAGCAATCAGCCCCAGCATTTT,CASSSDDSNQPQHF
few,TRBV6-1,-,TRBJ1-1,TGTGCCAGCATGGGGGGGCTGAACACTGAAGCTTTCTTT,CASMGGLNTEAFF
-,TRBV9,-,TRBJ1-6,TGTGCCAGCAGCCCATACGAAAGGGGAACAGCGGATTCACCCCTCCACTTT,CASSPYERGTADSPLHF
-,TRBV27,TRBD2,TRBJ2-1,TGTGCCAGCAGTTTAACGGGACTAGCGGGATCCTCCTACAATGAGCAGTTCTTC,CASSLTGLAGSSYNEQFF
-,TRBV4-1,-,TRBJ1-2,TGCGCCAGCAGCCAAGATGCTCACGCAGATAACTATGGCTACACCTTC,CASSQDAHADNYGYTF
-,TRBV6-1,TRBD1,TRBJ2-7,TGTGCCAGCAGTGAAACACAGGGGATACCCTACGAGCAGTACTTC,CASSETQGIPYEQYF